The present T cell receptor beta chain was sequenced within a study of blood T cell repertoires in COVID-19 (dated by TCRdb to 2019 to 2021). General notes on the study: Collaborator samples came from the United States, Italy and Spain and covered acute and convalescent phases of COVID-19. Deeply sampled blood TCRbeta repertoires from subjects exposed to, actively infected with, or recovered from COVID-19 were included in the dataset. Samples were obtained from the ongoing ImmuneRACE study (first 160 participants) and from about 1,300 subjects provided by 6 global collaborators. The repertoires were released in a freely available public database meant as a resource for research on the immune response to SARS-CoV-2. The material from the prospective study consisted of cDNA or gDNA derived from T cells, B-cell-depleted T cells, or PBMCs. Where HLA class I and class II types were available, the types were taken from metadata supplied by the sample provider, not from assay-based typing. Sample metadata almost always included a de-identified subject ID, COVID-19 status, age in years and sex. General findings and caveats noted by the study authors: Clinical and demographic metadata were provided uncurated, with the amount varying by source and participant.

Each collaborating institution followed its own protocols to collect whole blood in K2EDTA tubes. Collaborator samples were shipped for TCRbeta analysis as frozen whole blood, isolated PBMCs, or DNA extracted from either sample type. As to this clone: Its antigen has not been determined. Nothing much larger sits one base from this clone, and base qualities are not available.

TCRbeta CDR3 regions were amplified from genomic DNA by means of the immunoSEQ Assay, a bias-controlled multiplex PCR. As for how the authors treated the data: The number of nucleated cells in each sample was estimated by amplification of reference gene primers within the assay. To quantify the absolute abundance of each unique TCRbeta CDR3 rearrangement, sequence reads were collapsed and filtered. For each sample, productive Simpson clonality was calculated by taking the square root of Simpson's diversity index across productive rearrangements. The table comes from immuneACCESS by way of TCRdb, which keeps in-frame sequences with V and J called. Part of the clones is missing from these tables; in studies checked, under half for an unresolved V gene and the rest for unknown reasons. The V and J calls and clone size come from that table; D and trimming were worked out from the DNA. The sample table lists over 300,000 clones, nearly 90% of them with a count of one. The leading ten clones occupy 5% to 8.5% of the sample.

Clipping removes 6 bases from V and 0 bases from J, with 4 as the unmatched junction base count. From cysteine to phenylalanine, the CDR3 is 14 amino acids long. Only the CDR3 DNA is retained, 42 bases long and in frame from the first base. In the germline V gene, CDR1 corresponds to MDHEN and CDR2 to SYDVKM. This TCR was recovered from a young man with active or convalescent COVID-19. The receptor chain draws on TRBV28 and TRBJ1-2, and 7 junction bases match TRBD1. The sample consisted of peripheral blood. This receptor has the CDR3 CASRTGYSNYGYTF. Here is the DNA: TGTGCCAGCAGGACAGGGTATTCTAACTATGGCTACACCTTC.